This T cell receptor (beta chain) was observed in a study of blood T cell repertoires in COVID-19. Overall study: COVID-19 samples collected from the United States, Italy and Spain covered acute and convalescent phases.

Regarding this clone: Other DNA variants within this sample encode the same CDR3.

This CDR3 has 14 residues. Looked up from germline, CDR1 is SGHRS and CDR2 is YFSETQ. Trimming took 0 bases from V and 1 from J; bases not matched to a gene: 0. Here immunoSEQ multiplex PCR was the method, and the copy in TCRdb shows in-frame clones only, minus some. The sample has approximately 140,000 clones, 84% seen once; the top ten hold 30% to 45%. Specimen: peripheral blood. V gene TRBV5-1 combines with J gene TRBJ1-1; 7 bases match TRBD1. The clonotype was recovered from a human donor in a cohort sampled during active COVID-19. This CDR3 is CASSLDRGNTEAFF. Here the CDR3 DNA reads TGCGCCAGCAGCTTGGACAGGGGGAACACTGAAGCTTTCTTT.